This T cell receptor beta chain emerged from a study of early T cells in non-severe SARS-CoV-2 infection. For the study at large: Chains stayed unpaired after sequencing of bulk RNA from unsorted whole blood.

Attached unique molecular identifiers marked individual cDNA molecules. From the 5' RACE reads, TCRdb called clonotypes with MiXCR, one entry per CDR3 protein. The sample comprises roughly 41,000 distinct CDR3 sequences, approximately 6.3% of which are singletons, and more than 25% rests with the top ten. Germline-derived CDR1 and CDR2 are SGHRS and YFSETQ. The V segment lost 4 bases and the J segment 8 bases; nucleotides outside the gene matches: 3. The CDR3 has 14 residues. This clonotype was counted ten times or more. Antigen unknown. Study conclusions and caveats: The study's VDJdb matching favored anti-spike CD8 responses and missed private and CD4 specificities.

The chain links TRBV5-1 to TRBJ1-4; TRBD1 matches at 12 bases. The clonotype was recovered from an adult who was a healthcare worker with PCR-confirmed SARS-CoV-2 infection or an uninfected control (not recorded which). The sequenced sample was whole blood. The DNA for the CDR3 is TGCGCCAGCAGCGACGGGACAGGGGGCGAAAAACTGTTTTTT. Translation: CASSDGTGGEKLFF.